This entry concerns a single T cell receptor beta chain. This sample was included in a study of OX40 agonist ivuxolimab in advanced cancers. Overall study: Previous treatment with anti-PD-1, anti-PD-L1 or anti-CTLA-4 therapy was allowed; roughly 40% had received some.

TCRdb's table, derived via immunoSEQ multiplex PCR, lists solely in-frame clones and lacks some. The repertoire consists of 48,000 or so clones, with about 88% occurring once and the leading ten covering less than 2.5%. This receptor was identified in an adult with an advanced solid tumor such as melanoma, head and neck, liver or kidney cancer. The starting material was CD4+ or CD8+ T cells sorted from blood, obtained in a trial of the OX40 agonist ivuxolimab.

The CDR3 loop reads CASSLAEGQLAKNIQYF. CDR3 sequence (DNA): TGTGCCAGCAGCTTGGCGGAAGGACAGTTAGCCAAAAACATTCAGTACTTC. The chain links TRBV5-4 to TRBJ2-4, with a weak D call TRBD1 (6 bases). The V end was cut by 0 bases, the J end by 0 bases, with 13 bases between. Germline CDR1 reads SGHNT; CDR2 reads YYREEE (reference sequence). The CDR3 is 17 amino acids.